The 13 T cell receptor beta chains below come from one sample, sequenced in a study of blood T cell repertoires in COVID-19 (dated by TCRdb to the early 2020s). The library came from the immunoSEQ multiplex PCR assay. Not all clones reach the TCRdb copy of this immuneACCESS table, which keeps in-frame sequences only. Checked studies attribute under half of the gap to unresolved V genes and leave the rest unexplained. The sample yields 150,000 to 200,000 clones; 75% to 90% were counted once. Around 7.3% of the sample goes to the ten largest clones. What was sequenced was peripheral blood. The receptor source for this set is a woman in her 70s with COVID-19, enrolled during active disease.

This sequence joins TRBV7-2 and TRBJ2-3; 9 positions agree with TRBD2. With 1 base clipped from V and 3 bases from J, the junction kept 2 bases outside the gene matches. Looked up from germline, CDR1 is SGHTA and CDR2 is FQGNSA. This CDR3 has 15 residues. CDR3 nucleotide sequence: TGTGCCAGCAGCTTAGAGACTAGCGGTACAGATACGCAGTATTTT. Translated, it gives CASSLETSGTDTQYF.

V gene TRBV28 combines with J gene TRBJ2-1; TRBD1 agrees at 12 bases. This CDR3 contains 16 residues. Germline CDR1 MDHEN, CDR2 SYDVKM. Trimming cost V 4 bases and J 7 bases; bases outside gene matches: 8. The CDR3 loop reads CASSSPGTGGMNEQFF. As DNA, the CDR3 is TGTGCCAGCAGTTCCCCCGGGACAGGGGGCATGAATGAGCAGTTCTTC.

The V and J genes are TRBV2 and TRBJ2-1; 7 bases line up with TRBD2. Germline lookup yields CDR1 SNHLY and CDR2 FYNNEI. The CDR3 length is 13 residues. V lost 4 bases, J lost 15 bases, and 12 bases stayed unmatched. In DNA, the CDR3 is TGTGCCAGCAGTGGGGAAAGGTCTAGCGGTACGTTCTTC. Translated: CASSGERSSGTFF.

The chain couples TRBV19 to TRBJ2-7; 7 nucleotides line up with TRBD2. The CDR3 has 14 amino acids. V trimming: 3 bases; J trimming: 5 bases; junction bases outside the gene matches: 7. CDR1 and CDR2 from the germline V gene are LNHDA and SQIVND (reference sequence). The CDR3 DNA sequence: TGTGCCAGTAGTATCACCGGACTAGTCAACGAGCAGTACTTC. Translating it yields CASSITGLVNEQYF. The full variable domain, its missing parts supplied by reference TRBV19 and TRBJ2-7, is DGGITQSPKYLFRKEGQNVTLSCEQNLNHDAMYWYRQDPGQGLRLIYYSQIVNDFQKGDIAEGYSVSREKKESFPLTVTSAQKNPTAFYLCASSITGLVNEQYFGPGTRLTVT.

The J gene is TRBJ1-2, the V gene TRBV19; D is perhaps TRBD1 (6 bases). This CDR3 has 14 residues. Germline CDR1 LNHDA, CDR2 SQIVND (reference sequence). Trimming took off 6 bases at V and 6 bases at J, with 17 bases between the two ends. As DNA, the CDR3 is TGTGCCAGTAGGCGCAAGGGGGGGCAGGATGGCTACACCTTC. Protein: CASRRKGGQDGYTF.

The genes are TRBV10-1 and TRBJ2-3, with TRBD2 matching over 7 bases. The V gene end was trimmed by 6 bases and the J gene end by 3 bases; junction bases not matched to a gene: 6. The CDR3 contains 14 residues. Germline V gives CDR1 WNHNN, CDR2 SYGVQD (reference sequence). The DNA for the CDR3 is TGCGCCAGCAGAAGAAGCGGGGATACAGATACGCAGTATTTT. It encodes CASRRSGDTDTQYF.

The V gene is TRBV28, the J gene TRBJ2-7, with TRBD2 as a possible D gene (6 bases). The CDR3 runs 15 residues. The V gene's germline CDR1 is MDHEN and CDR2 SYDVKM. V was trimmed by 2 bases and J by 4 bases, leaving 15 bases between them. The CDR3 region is CASSLTGSRFYEQYF. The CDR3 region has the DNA TGTGCCAGCAGTTTAACCGGGAGCCGTTTTTACGAGCAGTACTTC.

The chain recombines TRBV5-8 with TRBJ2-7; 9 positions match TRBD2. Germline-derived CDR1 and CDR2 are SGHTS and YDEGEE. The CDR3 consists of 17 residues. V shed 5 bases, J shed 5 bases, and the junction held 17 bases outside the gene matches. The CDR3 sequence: CASSPSFGVAGAHEQYF. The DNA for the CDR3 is TGTGCCAGCAGTCCCTCCTTCGGAGTAGCGGGAGCCCACGAGCAGTACTTC.

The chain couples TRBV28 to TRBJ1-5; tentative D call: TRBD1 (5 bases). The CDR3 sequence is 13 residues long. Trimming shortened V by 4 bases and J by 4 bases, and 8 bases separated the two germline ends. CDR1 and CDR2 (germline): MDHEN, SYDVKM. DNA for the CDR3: TGTGCCAGCAGTTGGGGCCGGAATCAGCCCCAGCATTTT. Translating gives CASSWGRNQPQHF.

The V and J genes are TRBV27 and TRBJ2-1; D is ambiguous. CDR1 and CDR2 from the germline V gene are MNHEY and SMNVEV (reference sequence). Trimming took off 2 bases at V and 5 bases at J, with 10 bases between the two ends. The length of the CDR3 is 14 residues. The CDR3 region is CASSLIPANNEQFF. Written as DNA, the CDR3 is TGTGCCAGCAGTTTAATTCCAGCGAACAATGAGCAGTTCTTC.

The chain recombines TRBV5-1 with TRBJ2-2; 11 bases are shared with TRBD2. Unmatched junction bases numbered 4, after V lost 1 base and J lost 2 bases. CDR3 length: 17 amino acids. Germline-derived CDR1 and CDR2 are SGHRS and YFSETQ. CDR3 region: CASSLIAGGHNTGELFF. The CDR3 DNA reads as TGCGCCAGCAGCTTGATAGCGGGAGGGCATAACACCGGGGAGCTGTTTTTT.

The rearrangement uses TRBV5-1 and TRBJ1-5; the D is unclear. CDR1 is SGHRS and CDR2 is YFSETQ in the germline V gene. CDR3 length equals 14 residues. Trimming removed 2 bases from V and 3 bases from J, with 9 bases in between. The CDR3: CASSFDGVNQPQHF. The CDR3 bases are TGCGCCAGCAGCTTTGACGGAGTCAATCAGCCCCAGCATTTT.

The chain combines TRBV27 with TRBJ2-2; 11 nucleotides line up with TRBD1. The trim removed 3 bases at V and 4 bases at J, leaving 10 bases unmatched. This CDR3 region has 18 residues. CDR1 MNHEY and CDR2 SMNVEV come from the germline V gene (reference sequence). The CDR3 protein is CASSFLRTGGLRTGELFF. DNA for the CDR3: TGTGCCAGCAGTTTCCTCCGGACAGGGGGCTTACGCACCGGGGAGCTGTTTTTT.